This TCR beta chain was profiled in a study of T cell changes during pregnancy in multiple sclerosis. TCRdb's table, derived via immunoSEQ multiplex PCR, lists solely in-frame clones and lacks some. The table has 30,000 to 45,000 clones, 90% to 95% seen once. Trimming stripped 5 bases from V and 2 bases from J, with 9 bases between. The CDR3 extends over 14 amino acids. Germline V gene sequence: CDR1 MNHNY, CDR2 SVGAGI (reference sequence). This material consisted of CD4+ T cells from peripheral blood mononuclear cells, taken in the third trimester of pregnancy. The clonotype comes from a female donor in good health, enrolled as a control in a pregnancy study. The chain links TRBV6-6 to TRBJ2-2, with a possible D match to TRBD1 (5 bases). This chain's CDR3 is CASSLDRNTGELFF. The CDR3 region has the DNA TGTGCCAGCAGTCTAGACAGAAACACCGGGGAGCTGTTTTTT.